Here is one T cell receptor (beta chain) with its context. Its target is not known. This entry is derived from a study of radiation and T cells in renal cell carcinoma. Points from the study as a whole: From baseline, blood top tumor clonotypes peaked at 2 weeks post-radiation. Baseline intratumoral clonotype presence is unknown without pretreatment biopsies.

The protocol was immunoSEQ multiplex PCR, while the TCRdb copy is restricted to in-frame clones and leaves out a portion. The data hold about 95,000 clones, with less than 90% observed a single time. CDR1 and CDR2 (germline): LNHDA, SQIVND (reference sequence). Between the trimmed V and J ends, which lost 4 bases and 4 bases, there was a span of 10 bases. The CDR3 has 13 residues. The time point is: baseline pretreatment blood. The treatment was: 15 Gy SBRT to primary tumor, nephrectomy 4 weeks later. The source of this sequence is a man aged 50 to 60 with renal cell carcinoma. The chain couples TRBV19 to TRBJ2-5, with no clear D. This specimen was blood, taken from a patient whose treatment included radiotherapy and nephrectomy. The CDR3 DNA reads TGTGCCAGTAGTACAAATGAAGTAGAGACCCAGTACTTC. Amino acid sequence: CASSTNEVETQYF.